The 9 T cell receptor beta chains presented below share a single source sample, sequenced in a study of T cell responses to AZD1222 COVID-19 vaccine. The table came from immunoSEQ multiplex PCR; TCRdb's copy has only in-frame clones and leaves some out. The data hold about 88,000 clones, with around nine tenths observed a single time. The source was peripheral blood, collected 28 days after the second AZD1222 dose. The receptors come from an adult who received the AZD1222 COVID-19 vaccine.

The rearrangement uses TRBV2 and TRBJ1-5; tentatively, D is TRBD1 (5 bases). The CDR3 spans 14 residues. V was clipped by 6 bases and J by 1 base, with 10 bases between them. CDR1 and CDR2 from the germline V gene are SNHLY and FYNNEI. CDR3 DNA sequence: TGTGCCAGCAGCCTGGGGCCGAGCAATCAGCCCCAGCATTTT. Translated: CASSLGPSNQPQHF.

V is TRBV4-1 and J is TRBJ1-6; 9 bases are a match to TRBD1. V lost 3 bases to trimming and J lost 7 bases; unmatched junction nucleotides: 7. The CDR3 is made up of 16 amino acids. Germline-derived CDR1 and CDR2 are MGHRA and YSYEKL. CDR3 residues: CASSQDGQGSNSPLHF. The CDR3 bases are TGCGCCAGCAGCCAGGACGGACAGGGGTCCAATTCACCCCTCCACTTT.

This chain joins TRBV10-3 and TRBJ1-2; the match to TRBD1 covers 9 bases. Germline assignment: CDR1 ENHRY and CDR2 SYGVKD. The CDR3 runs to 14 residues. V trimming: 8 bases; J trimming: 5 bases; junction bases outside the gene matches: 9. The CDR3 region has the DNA TGTGCCATCCGAGGGACAGGGAAGAGTTATGGCTACACCTTC. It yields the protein CAIRGTGKSYGYTF.

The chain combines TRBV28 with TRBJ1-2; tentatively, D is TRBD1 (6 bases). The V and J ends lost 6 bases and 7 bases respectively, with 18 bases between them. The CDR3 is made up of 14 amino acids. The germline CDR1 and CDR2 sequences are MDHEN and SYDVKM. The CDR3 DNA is TGTGCCAGCAGGGTCTCTTTGGGGGCGCTTGGCTACACCTTC. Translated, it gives CASRVSLGALGYTF.

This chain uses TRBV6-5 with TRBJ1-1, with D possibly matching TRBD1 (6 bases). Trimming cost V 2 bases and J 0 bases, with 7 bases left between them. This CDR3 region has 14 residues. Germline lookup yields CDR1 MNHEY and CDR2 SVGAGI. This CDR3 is CASSYNRVNTEAFF. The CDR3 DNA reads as TGTGCCAGCAGTTACAACAGGGTGAACACTGAAGCTTTCTTT.

CDR3 amino acids: CASGDSNEQYF. DNA for the CDR3: TGTGCCAGCGGGGACAGCAACGAGCAGTACTTC. The chain couples TRBV2 to TRBJ2-7, with 7 bases fitting TRBD1. Germline values: CDR1 SNHLY, CDR2 FYNNEI. The CDR3 contains 11 residues. Losses at the gene ends were 8 bases for V and 5 bases for J; bases not matched to a gene: 3.

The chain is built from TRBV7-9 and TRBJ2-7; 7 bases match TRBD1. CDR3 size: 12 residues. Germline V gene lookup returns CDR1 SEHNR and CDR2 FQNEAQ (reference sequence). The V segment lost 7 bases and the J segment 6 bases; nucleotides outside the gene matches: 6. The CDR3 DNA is TGTGCCAGCACCCCAGGGACAGCCGAGCAGTACTTC. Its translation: CASTPGTAEQYF.

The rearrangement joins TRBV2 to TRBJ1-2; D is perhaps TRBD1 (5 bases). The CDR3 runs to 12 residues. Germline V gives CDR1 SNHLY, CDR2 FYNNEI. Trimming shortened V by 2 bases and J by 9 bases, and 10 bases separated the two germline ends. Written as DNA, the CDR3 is TGTGCCAGCAGTGAATATGGGGGACGCTACACCTTC. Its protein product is CASSEYGGRYTF.

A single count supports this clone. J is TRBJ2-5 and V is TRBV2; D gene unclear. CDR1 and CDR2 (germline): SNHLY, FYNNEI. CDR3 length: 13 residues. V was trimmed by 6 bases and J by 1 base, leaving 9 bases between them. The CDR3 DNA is TGTGCCAGCAGGGTCGAAATCCAAGAGACCCAGTACTTC. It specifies CASRVEIQETQYF.